Described below is a single TCR beta chain sequence and its context. CDR1 MDHEN and CDR2 SYDVKM come from the germline V gene. Trimming removed 1 base from V and 3 bases from J, with 12 bases in between. The CDR3 has 15 amino acids. The data are from a study of control samples from healthy donors and cancer patients. Assay used: immunoSEQ multiplex PCR; TCRdb lists only in-frame clones, some missing. The sample includes about 77,000 clones, 85% to 95% of them seen just once. Sequencing was carried out using blood. This TCR came from a woman aged 55-70 years in good health. The chain uses TRBV28 and TRBJ1-1; D is unclear. The CDR3 region has the DNA TGTGCCAGCAGTTTATATAGCGCCGCGGACACTGAAGCTTTCTTT. Its protein is CASSLYSAADTEAFF.